This entry concerns a single T cell receptor beta chain. A second PCR, run for roughly 7 to 11 cycles, used a sample-barcoded 5' primer plus a J-beta primer mix. Each CDR3 protein is one row after TCRdb ran MiXCR on the 5' RACE reads. The sample lists roughly 1,500,000 distinct CDR3 sequences; around 39% were seen once. J lost 7 bases, V lost 6 bases, and 9 bases had no gene match. The CDR3 sequence is 15 residues long. This sample stems from a study of blood T cells in healthy people across ages. The sequenced sample consisted of blood. The chain joins TRBV12-3 or TRBV12-4 to TRBJ1-4; 9 bases line up with TRBD1. The TCR was taken from a woman younger than 35 in good health. The CDR3 DNA reads as TGTGCCAGCAGGCGAAACAGGGGGCAAGGTGAAAAACTGTTTTTT. This codes for CASRRNRGQGEKLFF.